A single sample is the source of the 12 T cell receptor beta chains below, sequenced in a study of T cell responses to AZD1222 COVID-19 vaccine. Profiling relied on immunoSEQ multiplex PCR, and the TCRdb table lists in-frame clones only, not all of them. Of approximately 140,000 clones in the sample, 75% to 85% are singletons; the top ten hold around 4.1%. Sequencing was performed on peripheral blood, taken on day 0 of MenACWY control vaccination. These receptors were collected from an adult in good health.

The gene calls are TRBV6-5 and TRBJ2-7; 9 nucleotides line up with TRBD2. The length of the CDR3 is 15 residues. Germline V lookup: CDR1 MNHEY, CDR2 SVGAGI. The V segment lost 5 bases and the J segment 7 bases; nucleotides outside the gene matches: 12. The chain's CDR3 is CASSRKAAGGYEQYF. The CDR3 DNA follows: TGTGCCAGCAGTCGCAAGGCAGCGGGGGGTTATGAGCAGTACTTC.

In regard to this clone: Other DNA sequences from this sample encode an identical CDR3 as well. This chain joins TRBV7-3 and TRBJ1-1, with no clear D. V shed 2 bases and J shed 1 base, with 5 bases lying between them. This CDR3 region has 13 residues. Germline V CDR1 and CDR2: SGHTA, FQGTGA. DNA for the CDR3: TGTGCCAGCAGCTTAGGGCAGAACACTGAAGCTTTCTTT. This encodes CASSLGQNTEAFF. The complete variable domain, with remaining parts taken from reference TRBV7-3 and TRBJ1-1, reads GAGVSQTPSNKVTEKGKYVELRCDPISGHTALYWYRQSLGQGPEFLIYFQGTGAADDSGLPNDRFFAVRPEGSVSTLKIQRTERGDSAVYLCASSLGQNTEAFFGQGTRLTVV.

This chain uses TRBV27 with TRBJ1-4; D gene unclear. V was cut by 6 bases and J by 10 bases, with 12 bases left in between. The CDR3 has 12 residues. CDR1 and CDR2 (germline): MNHEY, SMNVEV (reference sequence). CDR3: CASRREPGKLFF. CDR3 nucleotide sequence: TGTGCCAGCAGGAGAGAACCGGGAAAACTGTTTTTT.

This clone was counted many times. CDR3 in DNA: TGTGCCAGCAAAGGGGCTAACTATGGCTACACCTTC. Translating it yields CASKGANYGYTF. This chain connects TRBV6-5 to TRBJ1-2; perhaps TRBD1 as D (5 bases). Germline V gene sequence: CDR1 MNHEY, CDR2 SVGAGI. This CDR3 is built from 12 residues. Between the trimmed V and J ends, which lost 7 bases and 0 bases, there was a span of 6 bases.

In nucleotides, the CDR3 is TGCGCCAGCAGCTATACACGGGGGGTCACCTCTAGCACAGATACGCAGTATTTT. This sequence encodes CASSYTRGVTSSTDTQYF. The chain uses TRBV5-1 and TRBJ2-3; the match to TRBD2 covers 7 bases. J was trimmed by 0 bases and V by 3 bases; bases with no gene match: 13. Germline V CDR1 and CDR2: SGHRS, YFSETQ. The CDR3 sequence is 18 residues long. The variable domain in full, completed from reference TRBV5-1 and TRBJ2-3, reads KAGVTQTPRYLIKTRGQQVTLSCSPISGHRSVSWYQQTPGQGLQFLFEYFSETQRNKGNFPGRFSGRQFSNSRSEMNVSTLELGDSALYLCASSYTRGVTSSTDTQYFGPGTRLTVL.

The rearrangement joins TRBV4-1 to TRBJ1-2; 7 bases are shared with TRBD1. Germline-derived CDR1 and CDR2 are MGHRA and YSYEKL. This CDR3 has 15 residues. Trimming took 4 bases from V and 2 from J; bases not matched to a gene: 7. This chain's CDR3 is CASSPGQETNYGYTF. The CDR3 nucleotides read TGCGCCAGCAGCCCCGGACAGGAAACGAACTATGGCTACACCTTC.

A single count supports this clone. This chain joins TRBV4-2 and TRBJ1-4; TRBD1 is a possible D gene (5 bases). CDR3 length: 15 residues. Trimming took off 0 bases at V and 8 bases at J, with 13 bases between the two ends. Germline V CDR1 and CDR2: LGHNA, YNFKEQ. The CDR3 nucleotides are TGTGCCAGCAGCCAAGAACCGGGGGTTCGGGAAAAACTGTTTTTT. Encoded protein: CASSQEPGVREKLFF.

This clone was counted a few times. The chain links TRBV7-2 to TRBJ1-2, with TRBD1 identical over 7 bases. CDR1 SGHTA and CDR2 FQGNSA come from the germline V gene. V was pared by 5 bases and J by 7 bases, with 7 bases of the junction left unmatched. This CDR3 has 13 amino acids. This CDR3 reads CASSLTRQGGYTF. In DNA form, the CDR3 reads TGTGCCAGCAGCCTAACAAGACAGGGTGGCTACACCTTC.

CDR3 coding DNA: TGTGCCAGCAGTGTGGGGGGATGGAACACTGAAGCTTTCTTT. It codes for CASSVGGWNTEAFF. The chain joins TRBV6-6 to TRBJ1-1; a possible D gene is TRBD1 (5 bases). Germline V CDR1 and CDR2: MNHNY, SVGAGI (reference sequence). This CDR3 has 14 amino acids. V lost 5 bases, J lost 1 base, and 11 bases lay in between.

The V gene is TRBV19, the J gene TRBJ1-5; maybe TRBD1 (5 bases). V was pared by 8 bases and J by 5 bases, with 19 bases between. The CDR3 is made up of 15 amino acids. Germline assignment: CDR1 LNHDA and CDR2 SQIVND (reference sequence). CDR3 in DNA: TGTGCCAGTCGCCGGACACAACTAGATGATCAGCCCCAGCATTTT. Residues: CASRRTQLDDQPQHF.

CDR3 bases: TGCGCCAGCAGCCAAGGGGCGGACAGCGTTAATGAAAAACTGTTTTTT. Amino acids: CASSQGADSVNEKLFF. The rearrangement joins TRBV4-1 to TRBJ1-4; TRBD1 is a possible D gene (6 bases). Trimming stripped 1 base from V and 4 bases from J, with 13 bases between. Germline V lookup: CDR1 MGHRA, CDR2 YSYEKL. The CDR3 runs 16 residues.

This chain uses TRBV4-1 with TRBJ1-4; no definite D call. The CDR3 sequence is 13 residues long. Deletions cut 1 base from V and 14 bases from J, with 14 bases between. Germline V gene lookup returns CDR1 MGHRA and CDR2 YSYEKL. Here the CDR3 reads CASSQGGTGRLFF. DNA for the CDR3: TGCGCCAGCAGCCAAGGAGGAACGGGTCGGCTGTTTTTT.